This T cell receptor beta chain was obtained from a study of identical twins. TCRdb itself ran the 5' RACE reads through MiXCR, one entry per CDR3 protein. The data show 350,000 to 400,000 distinct CDR3 sequences, approximately 9.1% seen once. This CDR3 is built from 17 residues. Germline lookup yields CDR1 SEHNR and CDR2 FQNEAQ (reference sequence). The V and J ends lost 5 bases and 0 bases respectively, with 17 bases between them. The TCR originated in a woman between 50 and 59 years old in good health. The sample comprised naive T cells sorted from blood. J is TRBJ2-1 and V is TRBV7-9; D is unresolved. The CDR3 coding sequence is TGTGCCAGCAGCCCCGCCCCCCAGCCCAACTCCTACAATGAGCAGTTCTTC. It codes for CASSPAPQPNSYNEQFF. The full variable domain, in which reference TRBV7-9 and TRBJ2-1 provide the parts outside the CDR3, is DTGVSQNPRHKITKRGQNVTFRCDPISEHNRLYWYRQTLGQGPEFLTYFQNEAQLEKSRLLSDRFSAERPKGSFSTLEIQRTEQGDSAMYLCASSPAPQPNSYNEQFFGPGTRLTVL.